Following are 31 T cell receptor beta chains from one sample sequenced in a study of patients and donors after allogeneic stem cell transplantation. TCRdb processed the RT-PCR reads anew with MiXCR; each CDR3 protein has one entry. The sample records about a million distinct CDR3 sequences, roughly 18% being singletons. Specimen: blood, either unsorted or a sorted T cell fraction (not recorded which). Receptor source: a human donor who was either an allogeneic HSCT recipient or a stem cell or donor lymphocyte infusion donor (not recorded which). It is not recorded whose cells these are; they may come from a transplant donor.

The genes are TRBV3-1 and TRBJ1-1, with D perhaps TRBD1 (6 bases). V lost 3 bases and J lost 1, with 12 bases in between. Germline CDR1 and CDR2: LGHDT and YNNKEL (reference sequence). This CDR3 region has 15 residues. CDR3: CASSQGDRRNTEAFF. CDR3 bases: TGTGCCAGCAGCCAGGGAGACAGGCGGAACACTGAAGCTTTCTTT.

The sample holds a few counts of this clonotype. The V and J genes are TRBV20-1 and TRBJ1-1, with D unresolved. Germline CDR1 and CDR2: DFQATT and SNEGSKA (reference sequence). This CDR3 spans 12 amino acids. The V and J ends lost 3 bases and 6 bases respectively, with 11 bases between them. Here the CDR3 DNA reads TGCAGTGCTAGGGGTAATTACGCTGAAGCTTTCTTT. Translating gives CSARGNYAEAFF.

This clonotype occurred a few times. V gene TRBV5-1 combines with J gene TRBJ2-1, with a tentative D call TRBD2 (6 bases). There are 12 residues in the CDR3. The V end lost 3 bases, the J end lost 14 bases, and 15 bases lay between the germline ends. The germline CDR1 and CDR2 sequences are SGHRS and YFSETQ. The CDR3 bases are TGCGCCAGCAGCTCGGGCTCCCGGGGGAAGTTCTTC. Its protein is CASSSGSRGKFF. Together with reference TRBV5-1 and TRBJ2-1, the CDR3 gives the full variable domain: KAGVTQTPRYLIKTRGQQVTLSCSPISGHRSVSWYQQTPGQGLQFLFEYFSETQRNKGNFPGRFSGRQFSNSRSEMNVSTLELGDSALYLCASSSGSRGKFFGPGTRLTVL.

This clonotype was counted a few times. The rearrangement joins TRBV20-1 to TRBJ2-5; D tentatively fits TRBD1 or TRBD2 (5 bases each). Germline CDR1 and CDR2: DFQATT and SNEGSKA (reference sequence). V was shortened by 1 base and J by 7 bases, with 10 bases between the two germline ends. The CDR3 has 12 residues. The CDR3 DNA reads TGCAGTGCTAGAGGGGACCTAGGGACCCAGTACTTC. This codes for CSARGDLGTQYF.

This clonotype appeared many times. The chain has TRBV12-3 or TRBV12-4 and TRBJ2-1, with 11 bases aligning to TRBD1. Trimming at V came to 5 bases and at J to 5 bases, leaving 5 bases not matched to a gene. The CDR3 runs 15 residues. CDR3 loop: CASSPGQGAHNEQFF. For the CDR3, the DNA is TGTGCCAGCAGTCCCGGACAGGGGGCCCACAATGAGCAGTTCTTC.

This clonotype was seen only a few times. This chain connects TRBV6-2 or TRBV6-3 to TRBJ1-6, with D maybe TRBD1 (6 bases). From germline, CDR1 is MNHEY and CDR2 SVGEGT. The CDR3 contains 19 residues. V was shortened by 0 bases and J by 4 bases, with 19 bases between the two germline ends. CDR3 DNA sequence: TGTGCCAGCAGTTACTCGATCGGGAACAGGGACCAATATAATTCACCCCTCCACTTT. It is translated as CASSYSIGNRDQYNSPLHF.

The chain is built from TRBV25-1 and TRBJ2-7; D perhaps matches TRBD1 (6 bases). The CDR3 consists of 15 residues. Germline V gene data show CDR1 as MGHDK and CDR2 as SYGVNS. V lost 3 bases, J lost 4 bases, and 16 bases lay in between. CDR3: CASSEGWQGSYEQYF. The DNA of the CDR3 is TGTGCCAGCAGTGAGGGGTGGCAGGGGTCTTACGAGCAGTACTTC.

This clonotype came up a few times. The rearrangement joins TRBV20-1 to TRBJ2-7; D remains ambiguous. The germline V gene encodes CDR1 DFQATT and CDR2 SNEGSKA (reference sequence). This CDR3 comprises 17 residues. Deletions cut 2 bases from V and 3 bases from J, with 23 bases between. The CDR3 sequence: CSARFFSAKVKNYEQYF. The CDR3 DNA reads TGCAGTGCTAGATTCTTTTCAGCAAAGGTTAAGAACTACGAGCAGTACTTC.

This chain uses TRBV6-5 with TRBJ1-5; D gene ambiguous. The CDR3 totals 15 residues. Between the trimmed V and J ends, which lost 0 bases and 0 bases, there was a span of 6 bases. CDR1 and CDR2 from the germline V gene are MNHEY and SVGAGI. The CDR3 region has the DNA TGTGCCAGCAGTTACTCGAGCTATAGCAATCAGCCCCAGCATTTT. Its translation is CASSYSSYSNQPQHF.

J is TRBJ2-3 and V is TRBV6-5; D unresolved. Germline-derived CDR1 and CDR2 are MNHEY and SVGAGI. With 1 base removed from V and 2 bases from J, the gap between germline ends came to 4 bases. There are 13 residues in the CDR3. The CDR3, as DNA: TGTGCCAGCAGTTACTATGCCACAGATACGCAGTATTTT. Its translation is CASSYYATDTQYF.

V gene TRBV27 combines with J gene TRBJ2-7, with TRBD2 matching over 11 bases. Unmatched junction bases numbered 6, after V lost 4 bases and J lost 4 bases. This CDR3 contains 15 residues. The germline CDR1 and CDR2 sequences are MNHEY and SMNVEV (reference sequence). DNA of the CDR3: TGTGCCAGCAGTTCCCCGACTAGCGGGACGTACGAGCAGTACTTC. Its protein product is CASSSPTSGTYEQYF.

In this sample, this clonotype turned up a few times. The chain is built from TRBV5-1 and TRBJ2-3; D gene unclear. Trimming stripped 6 bases from V and 1 base from J, with 12 bases between. The CDR3 runs 14 residues. Germline V gene data show CDR1 as SGHRS and CDR2 as YFSETQ. CDR3 amino acids: CASKEVTGTDTQYF. CDR3 DNA sequence: TGCGCCAGCAAAGAAGTTACTGGCACAGATACGCAGTATTTT.

This clonotype was picked up a small number of times. The chain recombines TRBV20-1 with TRBJ2-2, with D perhaps being TRBD1 or TRBD2 (6 bases each). The CDR3 sequence is 15 residues long. CDR1 is DFQATT and CDR2 is SNEGSKA in the germline V gene (reference sequence). V was cut by 7 bases and J by 1 base, with 16 bases left in between. The chain's CDR3 is CSVGAGPKNTGELFF. The CDR3 DNA reads TGCAGTGTGGGGGCGGGACCTAAGAACACCGGGGAGCTGTTTTTT.

This clonotype was observed a few times. The chain employs TRBV7-6 and TRBJ2-1; tentative D call: TRBD2 (6 bases). Trimming stripped 2 bases from V and 7 bases from J, with 15 bases between. The CDR3 contains 15 residues. Germline loops: CDR1 SGHVS, CDR2 FNYEAQ. This CDR3 reads CASSLPRDSENEQFF. The DNA of the CDR3 is TGTGCCAGCAGCTTACCTCGGGACTCAGAAAATGAGCAGTTCTTC.

This clonotype has more than one count but fewer than ten. The rearrangement links TRBV20-1 to TRBJ2-1; 8 nucleotides agree with TRBD1. This CDR3 has 14 residues. After removal of 4 bases from V and 1 base from J, the junction contained 3 bases not matched to a gene. Looked up from germline, CDR1 is DFQATT and CDR2 is SNEGSKA (reference sequence). CDR3 sequence: CSATDRASYNEQFF. CDR3 DNA: TGCAGTGCTACGGACAGGGCGTCCTACAATGAGCAGTTCTTC.

The rearrangement uses TRBV7-2 and TRBJ1-1, with D unresolved. Trimming took 5 bases from V and 1 from J, leaving 11 bases between them. The germline V gene encodes CDR1 SGHTA and CDR2 FQGNSA. The CDR3 extends over 14 amino acids. CDR3 nucleotide sequence: TGTGCCAGCAGCACCAGTACCCGGAACACTGAAGCTTTCTTT. The encoded protein is CASSTSTRNTEAFF.

V is TRBV11-3 and J is TRBJ2-7; 9 bases match TRBD2. The germline gives CDR1 SGHNT, CDR2 YENEEA. The junction had 4 bases not matched to a gene; V was cut back by 1 base and J by 0 bases. The CDR3 consists of 16 residues. The CDR3 DNA sequence: TGTGCCAGCAGCTTAGCGTCTAGCGGGGTCTCCTACGAGCAGTACTTC. Its protein product is CASSLASSGVSYEQYF.

The rearrangement links TRBV20-1 to TRBJ1-2; D remains ambiguous. The germline V gene has CDR1 DFQATT and CDR2 SNEGSKA (reference sequence). V was shortened by 0 bases and J by 10 bases, with 9 bases between the two germline ends. The CDR3 spans 11 residues. This CDR3 is CSARDGVVYTF. The CDR3 nucleotides are TGCAGTGCTAGAGATGGGGTAGTCTACACCTTC.

This chain links TRBV3-1 with TRBJ2-2; no clear D gene. The CDR3 loop spans 16 amino acids. The germline gives CDR1 LGHDT, CDR2 YNNKEL (reference sequence). Trimming took off 1 base at V and 1 base at J, with 10 bases between the two ends. CDR3 in amino acids: CASSQGLRLNTGELFF. The DNA of the CDR3 is TGTGCCAGCAGCCAAGGTCTCAGACTGAACACCGGGGAGCTGTTTTTT.

This chain connects TRBV6-5 to TRBJ1-5; TRBD1 might be the D (6 bases). Looked up from germline, CDR1 is MNHEY and CDR2 is SVGAGI. Trimming pared 6 bases from V and 0 bases from J, leaving 15 bases between. The CDR3 runs 16 residues. This CDR3 reads CASSYRDPNSNQPQHF. Written as DNA, the CDR3 is TGTGCCAGCAGCTACAGGGACCCAAATAGCAATCAGCCCCAGCATTTT.

This clonotype was observed a few times. The chain carries TRBV20-1 and TRBJ2-2; D not resolved. Trimming shortened V by 6 bases and J by 5 bases, and 10 bases separated the two germline ends. The CDR3 runs to 12 residues. Germline V gene lookup returns CDR1 DFQATT and CDR2 SNEGSKA (reference sequence). The CDR3 sequence is CSAPKRTGELFF. In nucleotides, the CDR3 is TGCAGTGCACCTAAACGGACCGGGGAGCTGTTTTTT.

This chain joins TRBV10-3 and TRBJ2-7, with 14 bases fitting TRBD2. V trimming: 4 bases; J trimming: 2 bases; junction bases outside the gene matches: 7. The CDR3 extends over 17 amino acids. Germline V lookup: CDR1 ENHRY, CDR2 SYGVKD. The CDR3: CAISVGLAGATAYEQYF. The CDR3 coding sequence is TGTGCCATCAGTGTGGGACTAGCGGGAGCTACCGCCTACGAGCAGTACTTC.

This clonotype was seen repeatedly, ten times or more. The chain combines TRBV20-1 with TRBJ1-4; possible D gene TRBD1, 6 bases. Between the trimmed V and J ends, which lost 6 bases and 4 bases, there was a span of 18 bases. The CDR3 contains 15 residues. CDR1 and CDR2 from the germline V gene are DFQATT and SNEGSKA (reference sequence). CDR3 in DNA: TGCAGTGCCCCCACCGAAGGGGGTGGTAATGAAAAACTGTTTTTT. Its protein product is CSAPTEGGGNEKLFF.

This clonotype turned up a few times. This chain connects TRBV4-3 to TRBJ1-3; no clear D gene. The CDR3 runs 14 residues. Germline V lookup: CDR1 LGHNA, CDR2 YSLEER. V lost 2 bases to trimming and J lost 4 bases, with 9 bases between them. The DNA for the CDR3 is TGCGCCAGCAGCCAATGGTCGTCGGGAAACACCATATATTTT. Its translation: CASSQWSSGNTIYF.

Here the CDR3 reads CASSSDRVVGNSPLHF. CDR3 sequence (DNA): TGTGCCAGCAGTTCTGACAGGGTCGTTGGTAATTCACCCCTCCACTTT. The chain joins TRBV6-5 to TRBJ1-6; 7 nucleotides line up with TRBD1. The germline gives CDR1 MNHEY, CDR2 SVGAGI. The CDR3 consists of 16 residues. V was clipped by 4 bases and J by 6 bases; unmatched bases: 9.

This clonotype appeared a few times. The chain employs TRBV6-5 and TRBJ1-2, with TRBD1 as a possible D gene (6 bases). V lost 3 bases and J 4 bases, leaving 12 bases between the germline ends. Germline-derived CDR1 and CDR2 are MNHEY and SVGAGI. The CDR3 covers 14 residues. CDR3 nucleotide sequence: TGTGCCAGCAGTTATTTGGGGGGCATCTATGGCTACACCTTC. This gives the protein CASSYLGGIYGYTF.

The chain recombines TRBV10-3 with TRBJ1-1, with 10 positions matching TRBD1. Germline values: CDR1 ENHRY, CDR2 SYGVKD. The CDR3 runs to 16 residues. The trim removed 4 bases at V and 0 bases at J, leaving 5 bases unmatched. CDR3 sequence: CAISVGTGALNTEAFF. The CDR3 DNA reads TGTGCCATCAGTGTTGGGACAGGGGCCTTGAACACTGAAGCTTTCTTT.

This clonotype has only a few counts. This rearrangement joins TRBV7-9 to TRBJ1-5, with TRBD1 matching over 8 bases. CDR1 and CDR2 from the germline V gene are SEHNR and FQNEAQ (reference sequence). This CDR3 is 17 amino acids long. V shed 5 bases, J shed 2 bases, and the junction held 11 bases outside the gene matches. DNA of the CDR3: TGTGCCAGCAGCCAGGGACAGGTGGCGGGTGGCAATCAGCCCCAGCATTTT. Translating gives CASSQGQVAGGNQPQHF.

The chain joins TRBV20-1 to TRBJ1-5; 8 bases line up with TRBD1. V gave up 3 bases and J gave up 0 bases; unmatched junction bases: 7. CDR3 length: 16 amino acids. The germline V gene has CDR1 DFQATT and CDR2 SNEGSKA (reference sequence). This CDR3 reads CSARMTGVYSNQPQHF. The CDR3 DNA sequence: TGCAGTGCTAGGATGACAGGGGTATATAGCAATCAGCCCCAGCATTTT.

The gene calls are TRBV2 and TRBJ1-1; weak D call: TRBD1 (5 bases). Trimming took 4 bases from V and 3 from J, leaving 12 bases between them. The CDR3 has 14 amino acids. The germline gives CDR1 SNHLY, CDR2 FYNNEI. CDR3 nucleotides: TGTGCCAGCAGTGTTGGGCAGGGTCACACTGAAGCTTTCTTT. Amino acids: CASSVGQGHTEAFF.

The chain is built from TRBV9 and TRBJ1-6; no clear D gene. The ends were cut back, 4 bases at V and 6 bases at J, with 17 bases in the middle. CDR1 and CDR2 (germline): SGDLS, YYNGEE. This CDR3 contains 16 residues. CDR3 nucleotide sequence: TGTGCCAGCAGCTACCGGGTGGGGTTAGGTAATTCACCCCTCCACTTT. It yields the protein CASSYRVGLGNSPLHF. Full variable domain (rest looked up from reference TRBV9 and TRBJ1-6): DSGVTQTPKHLITATGQRVTLRCSPRSGDLSVYWYQQSLDQGLQFLIQYYNGEERAKGNILERFSAQQFPDLHSELNLSSLELGDSALYFCASSYRVGLGNSPLHFGNGTRLTVT.